The text below deals with one T cell receptor beta chain. This entry belongs to a study of blood T cell repertoires in COVID-19. There are 17 residues in the CDR3. Germline V gene data show CDR1 as MGHRA and CDR2 as YSYEKL. Trimming at V came to 3 bases and at J to 6 bases, leaving 13 bases not matched to a gene. TCRdb's copy holds only in-frame clones and misses some; the assay was immunoSEQ multiplex PCR. The profile covers 450,000 to 500,000 clones, with about nine tenths appearing a single time and about 0.65% taken by the ten largest. The sequence came from a woman in her late teens or twenties who had recovered from COVID-19. The sample comprised PBMCs or T cells enriched from blood (not recorded which). This chain links TRBV4-1 with TRBJ2-3, with 9 bases identical to TRBD1. In DNA, the CDR3 is TGCGCCAGCAGCCAGGGCCCGGGACAGGGTGCGAGGGATACGCAGTATTTT. Translation gives CASSQGPGQGARDTQYF.